These T cell receptor beta chains were read from a single sample in a study of radiotherapy plus CTLA-4 blockade in lung cancer. The data were produced by immunoSEQ multiplex PCR, yet TCRdb's version contains in-frame clones alone and is incomplete. The sample includes some 30,000 clones, roughly four fifths of them seen just once. Sample: peripheral blood, taken from a patient treated with radiotherapy plus ipilimumab. Source of these receptors: a human donor with non-small cell lung cancer that progressed on radiotherapy plus ipilimumab. Each CDR3 is given without its conserved first and last residue. The D gene is left open where the match is weak.

TRBJ1-2 | TRBD1 | 9 | TRBV6-6 | ASSYQGQGT
TRBJ1-2 | . | 13 | TRBV5-6 | ASSLGLAGTYGYT
TRBJ2-7 | TRBD1 | 12 | TRBV5-4 | ASSHGTGGYEQY
TRBJ2-1 | . | 11 | TRBV6-1 | ASSYNSFNEQF
TRBJ1-1 | . | 10 | TRBV28 | ASGRMGTEAF
TRBJ1-1 | . | 10 | TRBV28 | ASSFRQNEAF
TRBJ2-1 | . | 12 | TRBV27 | ASSLRSSYNEQF
TRBJ2-7 | . | 12 | TRBV11-2 | ASSLGGGHYEQY
TRBJ2-1 | TRBD2 | 16 | TRBV4-2 | ASSQVAASGLPYNEQF
TRBJ2-2 | . | 12 | TRBV6-6 | ASSYSEYTGELF
TRBJ2-2 | . | 14 | TRBV7-3 | ASSWGQGGVPGELF
TRBJ2-7 | TRBD2 | 11 | TRBV6-1 | ASSDTGRAEQY
TRBJ2-2 | . | 14 | TRBV29-1 | SAGGKSGALAGELF
TRBJ2-5 | TRBD1 | 14 | TRBV11-2 | ASSHGTGSFTRTQY
TRBJ2-7 | . | 9 | TRBV4-2 | ATGTGYEQY
TRBJ2-1 | TRBD2 | 13 | TRBV11-1 | ASSLLAGGLYEQF
TRBJ1-2 | . | 9 | TRBV20-1 | SARQGFGYT
TRBJ1-3 | . | 13 | TRBV9 | ASSAGMSSGNTIY
TRBJ2-2 | . | 13 | TRBV6-1 | ASGVASFNTGELF
TRBJ2-7 | . | 11 | TRBV2 | ASSLRLYYEQY
TRBJ1-1 | . | 11 | TRBV19 | ASSFAGRTEAF
TRBJ1-4 | TRBD1 | 12 | TRBV27 | ASSPRTGGRKLF
TRBJ2-1 | . | 11 | TRBV6-5 | ASSYSPTNEQF
TRBJ2-5 | . | 12 | TRBV7-9 | ASSLSTSRKTQY
TRBJ2-1 | . | 10 | TRBV6-6 | ASRTGINEQF